This entry lists 20 T cell receptor beta chains sequenced from one sample in a study of cytomegalovirus exposure and HLA in healthy donors. In the PCR, 60 Vbeta and 13 Jbeta primers were used. Libraries were prepared by immunoSEQ multiplex PCR; TCRdb keeps only in-frame clonotypes and omits some of them. The table shows roughly 110,000 clones, with over 80% occurring only once. Sequenced input: PBMCs. The receptor set was obtained from a man aged 25 to 40 in good health and CMV-seropositive.

This clone was picked up one time. The V call is TRBV5-4, the J call TRBJ2-5, with TRBD1 as a possible D gene (6 bases). The CDR3 has 14 residues. Germline V CDR1 and CDR2: SGHNT, YYREEE (reference sequence). Trimming removed 1 base from V and 5 bases from J, with 12 bases in between. The CDR3: CASSLRGGAETQYF. In DNA, the CDR3 is TGTGCCAGCAGCTTGAGAGGGGGTGCGGAGACCCAGTACTTC.

V usage is TRBV6-1 and J usage is TRBJ1-1; D is uncertain. CDR3 length equals 13 residues. Germline loops: CDR1 MNHNS, CDR2 SASEGT. Deletions cut 7 bases from V and 1 base from J, with 10 bases between. In DNA, the CDR3 is TGTGCCAGCATGAAACACCCGAACACTGAAGCTTTCTTT. Its protein is CASMKHPNTEAFF.

The chain joins TRBV6-5 to TRBJ1-1; 7 bases line up with TRBD1. The CDR3 runs 15 residues. Germline values: CDR1 MNHEY, CDR2 SVGAGI. V was pared by 2 bases and J by 6 bases, with 9 bases of the junction left unmatched. CDR3 bases: TGTGCCAGCAGTTACCACGACAGGGCAAAACCTGAAGCTTTCTTT. Its protein product is CASSYHDRAKPEAFF.

V and J are TRBV6-5 and TRBJ2-5; D not certain. CDR1 and CDR2 from the germline V gene are MNHEY and SVGAGI. V was cut by 6 bases and J by 5 bases, with 10 bases left in between. The CDR3 runs to 12 residues. CDR3 in DNA: TGTGCCAGCAGCCGAGACGGGGAGACCCAGTACTTC. Residues: CASSRDGETQYF.

V is TRBV19 and J is TRBJ1-1; 8 bases align to TRBD1. This CDR3 is 16 amino acids long. Germline CDR1 is LNHDA and CDR2 is SQIVND (reference sequence). Trimming removed 6 bases from V and 4 bases from J; junction bases left unmatched: 13. CDR3 in amino acids: CASSQNRQGIRTEAFF. In DNA, the CDR3 is TGTGCCAGTAGCCAAAATAGACAGGGGATTCGCACTGAAGCTTTCTTT.

The V and J genes are TRBV19 and TRBJ2-5; D gene uncertain. The CDR3 contains 13 residues. Germline CDR1 is LNHDA and CDR2 is SQIVND (reference sequence). The germline V and J ends were trimmed by 4 bases and 5 bases, with 11 bases remaining between them. The CDR3 reads CASSTTSRETQYF. As DNA, the CDR3 is TGTGCCAGTAGTACTACCTCGAGGGAGACCCAGTACTTC.

The chain combines TRBV11-3 with TRBJ2-7, with 9 nucleotides matching TRBD1. The CDR3 covers 13 residues. V dropped 8 bases and J dropped 4; count of bases not matched to a gene: 6. Germline-derived CDR1 and CDR2 are SGHNT and YENEEA. The CDR3 sequence is CASYPGQGYEQYF. The CDR3 nucleotides are TGTGCCAGCTACCCGGGACAGGGTTACGAGCAGTACTTC.

The CDR3: CSFIRGVGNTEAFF. CDR3 coding DNA: TGCAGCTTCATCCGGGGGGTAGGGAACACTGAAGCTTTCTTT. The chain joins TRBV29-1 to TRBJ1-1; maybe TRBD1 (5 bases). V lost 8 bases, J lost 1 base, and 17 bases lay in between. The CDR3 is 14 amino acids. CDR1 is SQVTM and CDR2 is ANQGSEA in the germline V gene. Looking up the rest from reference TRBV29-1 and TRBJ1-1 gives the full variable domain: SAVISQKPSRDICQRGTSLTIQCQVDSQVTMMFWYRQQPGQSLTLIATANQGSEATYESGFVIDKFPISRPNLTFSTLTVSNMSPEDSSIYLCSFIRGVGNTEAFFGQGTRLTVV.

V gene TRBV14 combines with J gene TRBJ1-1, with no clear D. Between the trimmed V and J ends, which lost 0 bases and 5 bases, there was a span of 10 bases. CDR3 size: 14 residues. The germline gives CDR1 SGHDN, CDR2 FVKESK. The DNA of the CDR3 is TGTGCCAGCAGCCAAGAGTGGCAGAGGACTGAAGCTTTCTTT. Its translation is CASSQEWQRTEAFF.

The V and J genes are TRBV27 and TRBJ1-1; 7 bases fit TRBD1. The V segment lost 6 bases and the J segment 0 bases; nucleotides outside the gene matches: 4. The CDR3 has 14 residues. The germline V gene has CDR1 MNHEY and CDR2 SMNVEV (reference sequence). The CDR3 DNA reads TGTGCCAGCAGAACCCAGGGGGTGAACACTGAAGCTTTCTTT. Its protein is CASRTQGVNTEAFF.

The chain carries TRBV5-1 and TRBJ1-1; 7 nucleotides line up with TRBD1. The germline V gene encodes CDR1 SGHRS and CDR2 YFSETQ. The length of the CDR3 is 13 residues. V trimming: 4 bases; J trimming: 7 bases; junction bases outside the gene matches: 7. This CDR3 reads CASSGQTGNEAFF. The CDR3 coding sequence is TGCGCCAGCAGCGGCCAGACAGGGAATGAAGCTTTCTTT.

This CDR3 reads CAWSATGNTEAFF. CDR3 nucleotides: TGTGCCTGGAGTGCCACAGGGAACACTGAAGCTTTCTTT. The chain has TRBV30 and TRBJ1-1; weak D call: TRBD1 (5 bases). Germline V gives CDR1 GTSNPN, CDR2 SVGIG (reference sequence). This CDR3 is 13 amino acids long. V gave up 1 base and J gave up 1 base, with 7 bases separating them.

The rearrangement joins TRBV7-6 to TRBJ1-4; 7 bases are a match to TRBD1. V gave up 1 base and J gave up 4 bases; unmatched junction bases: 9. Germline V CDR1 and CDR2: SGHVS, FNYEAQ. CDR3 length: 17 amino acids. DNA of the CDR3: TGTGCCAGCAGCTTAGACCGAACAGGGGCCGTTAATGAAAAACTGTTTTTT. Translating it yields CASSLDRTGAVNEKLFF.

The rearrangement joins TRBV5-1 to TRBJ1-6; TRBD1 aligns across 8 bases. The CDR3 covers 15 residues. V lost 0 bases to trimming and J lost 7 bases; unmatched junction nucleotides: 3. The germline V gene has CDR1 SGHRS and CDR2 YFSETQ. The CDR3 spells CASSLAGQGNSPLHF. DNA of the CDR3: TGCGCCAGCAGCTTGGCCGGACAGGGAAATTCACCCCTCCACTTT.

As for this clone: The germline gene is not matched at one end of the junction; a read error may be the cause. The rearrangement joins TRBV7-9 to TRBJ1-2; the match to TRBD1 covers 7 bases. This CDR3 contains 16 residues. The germline gives CDR1 SEHNR, CDR2 FQNEAQ (reference sequence). The CDR3 DNA sequence: TGTTCCAGCAGCTCTGAGGACAGGCCGTCCAACTATGGCTACACCTTC. This encodes CSSSSEDRPSNYGYTF.

As regards this clone: The germline gene is not matched at one end of the junction; a read error may be the cause. V usage is TRBV2 and J usage is TRBJ2-6; TRBD2 might be the D (6 bases). The CDR3 is 15 residues long. Germline assignment: CDR1 SNHLY and CDR2 FYNNEI. The DNA of the CDR3 is TGTGCCAGCAGTGCACCGGGAGCTGGGGCCAACGGCCTGACTTTC. It translates to CASSAPGAGANGLTF. Full variable domain (missing parts from reference TRBV2 and TRBJ2-6): EPEVTQTPSHQVTQMGQEVILRCVPISNHLYFYWYRQILGQKVEFLVSFYNNEISEKSEIFDDQFSVERPDGSNFTLKIRSTKLEDSAMYFCASSAPGAGANGLTFGAGSRLTVL.

V is TRBV19 and J is TRBJ2-5; 8 bases are shared with TRBD2. Germline V gene sequence: CDR1 LNHDA, CDR2 SQIVND (reference sequence). The CDR3 contains 15 residues. Trimming removed 6 bases from V and 4 bases from J; junction bases left unmatched: 10. The CDR3 DNA is TGTGCCAGTAGACCGGGGGGGAGAAGAGGAGAGACCCAGTACTTC. Encoded protein: CASRPGGRRGETQYF. Full variable domain (rest looked up from reference TRBV19 and TRBJ2-5): DGGITQSPKYLFRKEGQNVTLSCEQNLNHDAMYWYRQDPGQGLRLIYYSQIVNDFQKGDIAEGYSVSREKKESFPLTVTSAQKNPTAFYLCASRPGGRRGETQYFGPGTRLLVL.

This clone has just one count. The chain combines TRBV6-1 with TRBJ2-3; 7 bases match TRBD2. This CDR3 has 14 amino acids. Germline loops: CDR1 MNHNS, CDR2 SASEGT. The junction had 5 bases not matched to a gene; V was cut back by 6 bases and J by 2 bases. This CDR3 is CASRPAGVTDTQYF. CDR3 in DNA: TGTGCCAGCAGGCCGGCGGGGGTCACAGATACGCAGTATTTT.

The chain is built from TRBV6-6 and TRBJ1-5; D uncertain. Trimming pared 0 bases from V and 7 bases from J, leaving 13 bases between. Looked up from germline, CDR1 is MNHNY and CDR2 is SVGAGI (reference sequence). CDR3 size: 15 residues. CDR3 in DNA: TGTGCCAGCAGTTACTCGAGGGCCGAAGGGCAGCCCCAGCATTTT. Amino acid sequence: CASSYSRAEGQPQHF.

The chain couples TRBV18 to TRBJ2-7, with D perhaps matching TRBD2 (5 bases). With 0 bases removed from V and 5 bases from J, the gap between germline ends came to 14 bases. The CDR3 contains 15 residues. Germline lookup yields CDR1 KGHSH and CDR2 LQKENI. CDR3 loop: CASSPPRSAGHEQYF. CDR3 bases: TGTGCCAGCTCACCACCGCGTAGCGCGGGCCACGAGCAGTACTTC.